Listed below are T cell receptor beta chains from one sample, sequenced in a study of cytomegalovirus exposure and HLA in healthy donors. Profiled with immunoSEQ multiplex PCR; TCRdb holds only in-frame clones, not every one. The table lists fewer than 110,000 clones, more than 70% of them singletons. The specimen was PBMCs. The source is a man younger than 35 in good health and CMV-seronegative. The CDR3 runs from the conserved cysteine through the conserved F or W. The D gene is left open where the match is weak. Some rows mark clone size as missing; the rest say once, few, many or name a class of expanded clone.

V: TRBV15
D: .
J: TRBJ2-2
size: .
DNA: TGTGCCACCAGCCCAGGCCTCGCGAACACCGGGGAGCTGTTTTTT
CDR3: CATSPGLANTGELFF

V: TRBV10-1
D: .
J: TRBJ1-2
size: .
DNA: TGCGCCAGCAGTGAACTGAATCGACAGCCAGTGTTCACCTTC
CDR3: CASSELNRQPVFTF

V: TRBV7-2
D: TRBD1
J: TRBJ2-2
size: .
DNA: TGTGCCAGCAGCCAGGGGGTGAACACCGGGGAGCTGTTTTTT
CDR3: CASSQGVNTGELFF

V: TRBV27
D: .
J: TRBJ1-2
size: .
DNA: TGTGCCAGCAGGCCCCACGGGGGGAACTATGGCTACACCTTC
CDR3: CASRPHGGNYGYTF

V: TRBV12-5
D: .
J: TRBJ1-1
size: .
DNA: TGTGCTAGTGGTCTCACAGGGCAGCCTGAGGCTTTCTTT
CDR3: CASGLTGQPEAFF

V: TRBV5-4
D: .
J: TRBJ1-1
size: once
DNA: TGTGCCAGCAGCCCTACGGGCAGGGGATGGACTGAAGCTTTCTTT
CDR3: CASSPTGRGWTEAFF

V: TRBV13
D: .
J: TRBJ2-1
size: .
DNA: TGTGCCAGCAGCTTTCGCGCAGGTTTCCGTGAGCAGTTCTTC
CDR3: CASSFRAGFREQFF

V: TRBV2
D: .
J: TRBJ2-6
size: .
DNA: TGTGCCAGCAGCTCCCCTGGAGGGGGCGCATCAGGGGCCAACGTCCTGACTTTC
CDR3: CASSSPGGGASGANVLTF

V: TRBV4-1
D: TRBD2
J: TRBJ2-7
size: .
DNA: TGCGCCAGCAGCCACCCCGACCGGGGGGGTCAGTACTTC
CDR3: CASSHPDRGGQYF

V: TRBV7-2
D: .
J: TRBJ2-1
size: .
DNA: TGTGCCAGCAGCCACCGGGAATACAATGAGCAGTTCTTC
CDR3: CASSHREYNEQFF

V: TRBV2
D: .
J: TRBJ1-1
size: .
DNA: TGTGCCAGCAGTGGACAATTGAACACTGAAGCTTTCTTT
CDR3: CASSGQLNTEAFF

V: TRBV19
D: .
J: TRBJ1-2
size: .
DNA: TGTGCCAGTAGTATCGGGCAGGGAAACTATGGCTACACCTTC
CDR3: CASSIGQGNYGYTF

V: TRBV6-1
D: TRBD1
J: TRBJ2-2
size: .
DNA: TGTGCCAGCAGTGATACAGGGGGCTCAGACATCGGGGAGCTGTTTTTT
CDR3: CASSDTGGSDIGELFF

V: TRBV4-1
D: .
J: TRBJ1-5
size: few
DNA: TGCGCCAGCAGCCTTCATGTGCCCCAGCATTTT
CDR3: CASSLHVPQHF

V: TRBV5-1
D: .
J: TRBJ2-7
size: .
DNA: TGCGCCAGCAGCTTGGGAGGGATGGGGATCTACGAGCAGTACTTC
CDR3: CASSLGGMGIYEQYF

V: TRBV5-1
D: .
J: TRBJ2-7
size: .
DNA: TGCGCCAGCAGCTTGATAAGGGGTGGCGAGCAGTACTTC
CDR3: CASSLIRGGEQYF

V: TRBV11-1
D: .
J: TRBJ2-5
size: .
DNA: TGTGCCAGCAGCTCCGGGAATGAAGAGACCCAGTACTTC
CDR3: CASSSGNEETQYF

V: TRBV11-1
D: .
J: TRBJ2-6
size: .
DNA: TGTGCCAGCAGCCAACGACAGACTGGGGCCAACGTCCTGACTTTC
CDR3: CASSQRQTGANVLTF

V: TRBV6-5
D: TRBD2
J: TRBJ2-3
size: .
DNA: TGTGCCAGCAGACCTAGCGGGGGTTACGGAGATACGCAGTATTTT
CDR3: CASRPSGGYGDTQYF

V: TRBV2
D: .
J: TRBJ1-5
size: .
DNA: TGTGCCAGTCAACGGCGGGGAGGTTATCAGCCCCAGCATTTT
CDR3: CASQRRGGYQPQHF

V: TRBV15
D: .
J: TRBJ2-7
size: once
DNA: TGTGCCACCAGCAGAGATTTGGTCGAGAACGAGCAGTACTTC
CDR3: CATSRDLVENEQYF

V: TRBV7-6
D: TRBD1
J: TRBJ2-3
size: .
DNA: TGTGCCAGCAGCTTAGCGTCCTCGACAGGGACAGATACGCAGTATTTT
CDR3: CASSLASSTGTDTQYF

V: TRBV5-4
D: TRBD1
J: TRBJ2-5
size: .
DNA: TGTGCCAGCAGCCCCGCACCGGGACAGACTGAGACCCAGTACTTC
CDR3: CASSPAPGQTETQYF

V: TRBV7-2
D: .
J: TRBJ1-2
size: .
DNA: TGTGCCAGCAGCGTCCAACCGGGCGCGGGCTATGGCTACACCTTC
CDR3: CASSVQPGAGYGYTF

V: TRBV2
D: .
J: TRBJ1-5
size: few
DNA: TGTGCCAGCAACCAGGGATGGAATCAGCCCCAGCATTTT
CDR3: CASNQGWNQPQHF

V: TRBV19
D: TRBD1
J: TRBJ2-3
size: .
DNA: TGTGCCAGTACGGGGACAGGGAAGAGCACAGATACGCAGTATTTT
CDR3: CASTGTGKSTDTQYF

V: TRBV4-2
D: TRBD1
J: TRBJ2-2
size: .
DNA: TGTGCCAGCAGCCAAGAAACAGGGGACGGGGAGCTGTTTTTT
CDR3: CASSQETGDGELFF

V: TRBV19
D: .
J: TRBJ1-3
size: few
DNA: TGTGCCAGTCGGCAGGGCTCTGGAAACACCATATATTTT
CDR3: CASRQGSGNTIYF

V: TRBV5-6
D: .
J: TRBJ2-7
size: .
DNA: TGTGCCAGCAGCTTGGCCAGCACAGCTCAGTACTTC
CDR3: CASSLASTAQYF

V: TRBV5-1
D: TRBD1
J: TRBJ2-6
size: few
DNA: TGCGCCAGCAGCATCAACACAGGGGCCGGGGCCAACGTCCTGACTTTC
CDR3: CASSINTGAGANVLTF

V: TRBV10-2
D: .
J: TRBJ1-2
size: .
DNA: TGCGCCAGCAGTGAGTCGGAGGTTACCTATGGCTACACCTTC
CDR3: CASSESEVTYGYTF